This section outlines one T cell receptor (beta chain) sequence together with its context. Its antigen is still unknown. Germline-derived CDR1 and CDR2 are SQVTM and ANQGSEA. V lost 6 bases, J lost 3 bases, and 6 bases stayed unmatched. CDR3 length equals 15 residues. The library was made from cDNA and included unique molecular identifiers. TCRdb fed the PCR reads into MiXCR, producing one record per CDR3 protein. The repertoire holds about 810,000 distinct CDR3 sequences, with roughly 50% as singletons. The sample comes from a study of post-analysis software for immune sequencing data. Study-level findings and limits: When patients were compared with controls, roughly five TRBV segments were more frequent, TRBV5-6, TRBV5-1 and TRBV20-1 among them. Controls significantly exceeded multiple sclerosis patients in normalized Chao1 diversity.

This TCR was recovered from a girl between 10 and 17 years old with multiple sclerosis. The sample comprised blood. The V and J genes are TRBV29-1 and TRBJ2-6; 9 bases map to TRBD1. CDR3 bases: TGCAGCGTCGGGGACAGGGTAGTTGGGGCCAACGTCCTGACTTTC. Its protein is CSVGDRVVGANVLTF.